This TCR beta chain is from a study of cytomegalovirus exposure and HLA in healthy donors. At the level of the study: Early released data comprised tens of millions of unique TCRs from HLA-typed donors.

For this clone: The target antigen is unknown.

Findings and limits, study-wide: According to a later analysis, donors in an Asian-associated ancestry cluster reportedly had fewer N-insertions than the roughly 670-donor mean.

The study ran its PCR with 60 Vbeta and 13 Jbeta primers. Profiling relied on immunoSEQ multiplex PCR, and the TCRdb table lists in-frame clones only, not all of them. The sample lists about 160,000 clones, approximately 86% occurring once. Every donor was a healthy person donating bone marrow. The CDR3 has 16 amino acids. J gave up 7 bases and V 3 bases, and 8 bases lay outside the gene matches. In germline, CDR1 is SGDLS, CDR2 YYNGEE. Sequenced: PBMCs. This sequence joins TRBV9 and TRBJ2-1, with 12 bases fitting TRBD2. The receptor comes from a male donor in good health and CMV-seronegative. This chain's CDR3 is CASSGPGTSGSNEQFF. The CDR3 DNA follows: TGTGCCAGCAGCGGACCTGGGACTAGCGGGTCGAATGAGCAGTTCTTC.